This passage covers 27 T cell receptor beta chains from one sample sequenced in a study of cytomegalovirus exposure and HLA in healthy donors. The PCR was carried out with 60 Vbeta primers and 13 Jbeta primers. TCRdb's copy holds only in-frame clones and misses some; the assay was immunoSEQ multiplex PCR. The table includes under 150,000 clones, about 80% detected once. The sample taken for sequencing was PBMCs. The receptors originated from a male donor in good health and CMV-seropositive.

This clone has a handful of counts. The chain has TRBV4-1 and TRBJ2-1, with 10 bases that match TRBD1. Germline V CDR1 and CDR2: MGHRA, YSYEKL. The trim removed 4 bases at V and 9 bases at J, leaving 12 bases unmatched. The CDR3 consists of 16 residues. Here the CDR3 DNA reads TGCGCCAGCAGCCGCCCCGGACAGGGGGATGGGGGTGAGCAGTTCTTC. Translating it yields CASSRPGQGDGGEQFF.

This clone has just one count. The chain carries TRBV19 and TRBJ2-3; the match to TRBD2 covers 11 bases. Germline V gene lookup returns CDR1 LNHDA and CDR2 SQIVND (reference sequence). V lost 5 bases, J lost 0 bases, and 4 bases stayed unmatched. The CDR3 covers 16 residues. The CDR3 sequence is CASSLRLAGSTDTQYF. CDR3 DNA: TGTGCCAGTAGTTTACGACTAGCGGGAAGCACAGATACGCAGTATTTT.

V usage is TRBV19 and J usage is TRBJ2-1, with 9 bases identical to TRBD2. CDR3 length: 14 amino acids. The V gene's germline CDR1 is LNHDA and CDR2 SQIVND (reference sequence). V was pared by 4 bases and J by 5 bases, with 3 bases of the junction left unmatched. The CDR3 reads CASSSGGAHNEQFF. In DNA, the CDR3 is TGTGCCAGTAGTAGCGGGGGGGCCCACAATGAGCAGTTCTTC.

The chain employs TRBV6-6 and TRBJ2-3; 13 bases line up with TRBD2. J lost 4 bases, V lost 5 bases, and 6 bases had no gene match. The CDR3 is 16 amino acids. Germline V gene lookup returns CDR1 MNHNY and CDR2 SVGAGI (reference sequence). The CDR3 region is CASSPRTSGRSDTQYF. The CDR3 DNA is TGTGCCAGCAGTCCCCGGACTAGCGGGAGATCAGATACGCAGTATTTT.

The gene calls are TRBV5-4 and TRBJ2-3; unclear D gene. The V end lost 1 base, the J end lost 6 bases, and 15 bases lay between the germline ends. Germline CDR1 and CDR2: SGHNT and YYREEE (reference sequence). CDR3 length: 15 residues. The CDR3 DNA reads TGTGCCAGCAGCTTGACCCAGGAAAGCAGCGATACGCAGTATTTT. Translating it yields CASSLTQESSDTQYF. Together with reference TRBV5-4 and TRBJ2-3, the CDR3 gives the full variable domain: ETGVTQSPTHLIKTRGQQVTLRCSSQSGHNTVSWYQQALGQGPQFIFQYYREEENGRGNFPPRFSGLQFPNYSSELNVNALELDDSALYLCASSLTQESSDTQYFGPGTRLTVL.

The CDR3 region has the DNA TGTGCCAGCAGCAAAGGGTCTATGAGACAGGGGAGAGAGACCCAGTACTTC. Translating gives CASSKGSMRQGRETQYF. The V call is TRBV21-1, the J call TRBJ2-5; no DNA check was done on the table's D call, TRBD1. TRBV21-1 is shown as a pseudogene. The CDR3 is 17 residues long.

The gene calls are TRBV19 and TRBJ2-7; 11 bases are a match to TRBD1. J gave up 5 bases and V 6 bases, and 9 bases lay outside the gene matches. CDR3 length: 15 amino acids. Germline V gene data show CDR1 as LNHDA and CDR2 as SQIVND (reference sequence). The CDR3 spells CASSPLGQGEHEQYF. Here the CDR3 DNA reads TGTGCCAGTAGCCCGTTGGGACAGGGGGAGCACGAGCAGTACTTC.

This clone was seen once. The rearrangement links TRBV5-4 to TRBJ2-7; 7 positions agree with TRBD1. CDR1 and CDR2 from the germline V gene are SGHNT and YYREEE (reference sequence). J lost 2 bases, V lost 4 bases, and 6 bases had no gene match. The CDR3 runs to 14 residues. The CDR3 DNA reads as TGTGCCAGCAGCCCTGGACAGGATACCTACGAGCAGTACTTC. Encoded protein: CASSPGQDTYEQYF.

In its sample, this clone was seen a few times. The chain has TRBV15 and TRBJ2-1; possible D gene TRBD2, 6 bases. Germline V gene lookup returns CDR1 LNHNV and CDR2 YYDKDF (reference sequence). V was shortened by 0 bases and J by 0 bases, with 12 bases between the two germline ends. The CDR3 is 17 amino acids. CDR3 in DNA: TGTGCCACCAGCAGAGATCTCGGAGGGGTCTCCTACAATGAGCAGTTCTTC. This gives the protein CATSRDLGGVSYNEQFF. Using reference TRBV15 and TRBJ2-1 for the parts outside the CDR3, the full variable domain is DAMVIQNPRYQVTQFGKPVTLSCSQTLNHNVMYWYQQKSSQAPKLLFHYYDKDFNNEADTPDNFQSRRPNTSFCFLDIRSPGLGDTAMYLCATSRDLGGVSYNEQFFGPGTRLTVL.

This clone was observed a single time. The rearrangement links TRBV6-4 to TRBJ1-5; D not resolved. CDR1 and CDR2 (germline): MRHNA, SNTAGT. There are 22 residues in the CDR3. Trimming removed 0 bases from V and 0 bases from J, with 27 bases in between. The CDR3: CASSDSRLEGPSRGYSNQPQHF. CDR3 coding DNA: TGTGCCAGCAGTGACTCGAGGTTAGAGGGTCCGTCGAGAGGGTATAGCAATCAGCCCCAGCATTTT.

The rearrangement joins TRBV11-1 to TRBJ2-7, with 10 bases identical to TRBD2. The V segment lost 1 base and the J segment 4 bases; nucleotides outside the gene matches: 4. CDR3 size: 15 residues. CDR1 and CDR2 from the germline V gene are SGHAT and FQDESV (reference sequence). The CDR3 DNA is TGTGCCAGCAGCTTAGGGACTAGCGGCGATTACGAGCAGTACTTC. Translation: CASSLGTSGDYEQYF.

J is TRBJ2-2 and V is TRBV7-6; 7 bases map to TRBD2. From germline, CDR1 is SGHVS and CDR2 FNYEAQ. The CDR3 consists of 15 residues. The junction had 3 bases not matched to a gene; V was cut back by 1 base and J by 4 bases. CDR3 region: CASSLVAGVTGELFF. CDR3 coding DNA: TGTGCCAGCAGCTTAGTTGCGGGAGTCACCGGGGAGCTGTTTTTT.

The chain carries TRBV6-1 and TRBJ1-4; 7 nucleotides agree with TRBD1. The CDR3 is made up of 15 amino acids. The germline gives CDR1 MNHNS, CDR2 SASEGT. The V segment lost 6 bases and the J segment 6 bases; nucleotides outside the gene matches: 10. CDR3 amino acids: CASRLSQGGYEKLFF. In DNA, the CDR3 is TGTGCCAGCAGGCTATCCCAGGGGGGATATGAAAAACTGTTTTTT.

This clone occurred a few times. This rearrangement joins TRBV10-2 to TRBJ2-7, with TRBD2 matching 7 bases. The junction had 17 bases not matched to a gene; V was cut back by 6 bases and J by 6 bases. The CDR3 runs to 16 residues. CDR1 and CDR2 from the germline V gene are WSHSY and SAAADI. The CDR3 is CASRTMVGLSTSEQYF. CDR3 DNA sequence: TGCGCCAGCAGGACCATGGTGGGACTATCGACCAGCGAGCAGTACTTC.

The genes are TRBV10-3 and TRBJ2-7; 7 bases match TRBD1. V gave up 10 bases and J gave up 6 bases; unmatched junction bases: 18. The CDR3 spans 15 residues. Germline CDR1 is ENHRY and CDR2 is SYGVKD. The CDR3 loop is CATTRDPGQQTEQYF. As DNA, the CDR3 is TGTGCCACGACGAGAGACCCGGGACAGCAAACCGAGCAGTACTTC.

The chain uses TRBV18 and TRBJ1-5; the match to TRBD1 covers 7 bases. V shed 4 bases, J shed 1 base, and the junction held 1 base outside the gene matches. The CDR3 has 14 residues. Germline CDR1 and CDR2: KGHSH and LQKENI. The CDR3 bases are TGTGCCAGCTCACAACAGGGGAGCAATCAGCCCCAGCATTTT. It specifies CASSQQGSNQPQHF.

This rearrangement joins TRBV2 to TRBJ2-1; 11 nucleotides line up with TRBD2. This CDR3 contains 16 residues. With V trimmed by 4 bases and J by 2 bases, 4 bases remained unmatched. Germline loops: CDR1 SNHLY, CDR2 FYNNEI. In DNA form, the CDR3 reads TGTGCCAGCAGTGGACTAGCGGGATTCACCTACAATGAGCAGTTCTTC. It translates to CASSGLAGFTYNEQFF.

The table lists this clone with a count of one. The CDR3: CASSYRTGGENTEAFF. In DNA form, the CDR3 reads TGTGCCAGCAGTTATAGAACAGGGGGTGAGAACACTGAAGCTTTCTTT. The J gene is TRBJ1-1, the V gene TRBV6-6; 8 nucleotides match TRBD1. CDR1 is MNHNY, CDR2 SVGAGI, per germline (reference sequence). The junction had 7 bases not matched to a gene; V was cut back by 3 bases and J by 1 base. This CDR3 is built from 16 residues.

V and J are TRBV27 and TRBJ2-7; unclear D gene. Germline V gene lookup returns CDR1 MNHEY and CDR2 SMNVEV (reference sequence). Trimming removed 2 bases from V and 0 bases from J, with 5 bases in between. This CDR3 is 13 amino acids long. Here the CDR3 DNA reads TGTGCCAGCAGTTTAGTTTACTCCTACGAGCAGTACTTC. Residues: CASSLVYSYEQYF.

The chain employs TRBV6-1 and TRBJ2-3; tentative D call: TRBD1 (6 bases). With 6 bases removed from V and 0 bases from J, the gap between germline ends came to 7 bases. Germline CDR1 reads MNHNS; CDR2 reads SASEGT. The CDR3 is made up of 13 amino acids. CDR3 in amino acids: CASRGASTDTQYF. The CDR3 nucleotides are TGTGCCAGCAGGGGGGCTAGCACAGATACGCAGTATTTT.

This chain uses TRBV5-1 with TRBJ1-1, with unresolved D. The V and J ends lost 6 bases and 0 bases respectively, with 9 bases between them. The CDR3 is 13 amino acids. Germline loops: CDR1 SGHRS, CDR2 YFSETQ. The CDR3 region is CASKHELNTEAFF. CDR3 DNA sequence: TGCGCCAGCAAACATGAACTGAACACTGAAGCTTTCTTT. Filled out from reference TRBV5-1 and TRBJ1-1, the complete variable domain reads KAGVTQTPRYLIKTRGQQVTLSCSPISGHRSVSWYQQTPGQGLQFLFEYFSETQRNKGNFPGRFSGRQFSNSRSEMNVSTLELGDSALYLCASKHELNTEAFFGQGTRLTVV.

This clone was detected only once. The chain couples TRBV18 to TRBJ2-7; 9 bases agree with TRBD1. V gave up 2 bases and J gave up 1 base; unmatched junction bases: 9. The length of the CDR3 is 17 residues. Germline CDR1 reads KGHSH; CDR2 reads LQKENI. CDR3 DNA sequence: TGTGCCAGCTCACCAAACAGGGGGCGGCAAGATTCCTACGAGCAGTACTTC. This translates into CASSPNRGRQDSYEQYF.

The J gene is TRBJ2-1, the V gene TRBV30; the D gene is possibly TRBD2 (6 bases). CDR3 length: 15 amino acids. Germline assignment: CDR1 GTSNPN and CDR2 SVGIG (reference sequence). V lost 2 bases to trimming and J lost 2 bases, with 13 bases between them. CDR3 nucleotides: TGTGCCTGGAGTCGGGACTTGACTGCCTACAATGAGCAGTTCTTC. It translates to CAWSRDLTAYNEQFF.

The rearrangement links TRBV7-9 to TRBJ1-1, with TRBD1 matching 10 bases. The CDR3 contains 15 residues. Per the germline V gene, CDR1 is SEHNR and CDR2 is FQNEAQ (reference sequence). V was pared by 6 bases and J by 3 bases, with 7 bases of the junction left unmatched. CDR3 sequence (DNA): TGTGCCAGCAGTCTAGGACAGGGGGAAGACACTGAAGCTTTCTTT. Translation gives CASSLGQGEDTEAFF.

The V and J genes are TRBV25-1 and TRBJ1-1, with D perhaps matching TRBD1 (5 bases). CDR1 and CDR2 from the germline V gene are MGHDK and SYGVNS. V lost 2 bases and J 1 base, leaving 11 bases between the germline ends. This CDR3 is 15 amino acids long. CDR3 DNA: TGTGCCAGCAGTGAAGGGGGGTCGGGGAACACTGAAGCTTTCTTT. It is translated as CASSEGGSGNTEAFF. Filled out from reference TRBV25-1 and TRBJ1-1, the complete variable domain reads EADIYQTPRYLVIGTGKKITLECSQTMGHDKMYWYQQDPGMELHLIHYSYGVNSTEKGDLSSESTVSRIRTEHFPLTLESARPSHTSQYLCASSEGGSGNTEAFFGQGTRLTVV.

This chain connects TRBV27 to TRBJ2-1; 9 bases are a match to TRBD2. The V gene end was trimmed by 3 bases and the J gene end by 6 bases; junction bases not matched to a gene: 3. The CDR3 length is 14 residues. CDR1 is MNHEY, CDR2 SMNVEV, per germline (reference sequence). In nucleotides, the CDR3 is TGTGCCAGCAGTTTCCTAGCGGGGTTCAATGAGCAGTTCTTC. Protein sequence: CASSFLAGFNEQFF.

The rearrangement uses TRBV7-9 and TRBJ2-7; TRBD2 is a possible D gene (6 bases). The CDR3 contains 13 residues. The ends were cut back, 5 bases at V and 0 bases at J, with 8 bases in the middle. The germline CDR1 and CDR2 sequences are SEHNR and FQNEAQ (reference sequence). CDR3 protein: CASSTGVSYEQYF. In DNA form, the CDR3 reads TGTGCCAGCAGCACGGGAGTCTCCTACGAGCAGTACTTC.